This T cell receptor (beta chain) appears in the sequencing data of a study of T-cell reconstitution after alpha-beta-depleted transplantation in children. V trimming: 7 bases; J trimming: 8 bases; junction bases outside the gene matches: 9. This CDR3 is 14 amino acids long. Germline CDR1 is MDHEN and CDR2 is SYDVKM. Unique molecular identifiers featured in how the TCRbeta library was prepared. TCRdb independently ran MiXCR on the PCR reads; one entry per CDR3 protein. The sample lists about 500,000 distinct CDR3 sequences; approximately 30% were seen once. The clonotype originates from a human donor who donated a stem cell graft to a child with aplastic anemia. The J gene is TRBJ1-4, the V gene TRBV28; 8 bases are a match to TRBD1. The sample in question was PBMCs from the stem cell graft donor, obtained from the stem cell graft. In DNA, the CDR3 is TGTGCCAGCACGTCCGGGACAGGCTCGGAAAAACTGTTTTTT. Translation: CASTSGTGSEKLFF.